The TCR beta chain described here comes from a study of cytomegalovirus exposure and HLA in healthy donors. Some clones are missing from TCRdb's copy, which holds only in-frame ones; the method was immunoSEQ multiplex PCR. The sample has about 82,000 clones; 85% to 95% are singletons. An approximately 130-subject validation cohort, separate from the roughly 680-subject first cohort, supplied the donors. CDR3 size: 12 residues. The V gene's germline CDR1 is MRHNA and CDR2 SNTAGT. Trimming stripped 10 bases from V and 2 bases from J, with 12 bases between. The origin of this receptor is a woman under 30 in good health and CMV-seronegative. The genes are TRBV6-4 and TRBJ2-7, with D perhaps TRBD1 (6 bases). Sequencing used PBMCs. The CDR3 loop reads CAIKDRPYEQYF. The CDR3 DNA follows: TGTGCCATCAAGGACAGACCCTACGAGCAGTACTTC.